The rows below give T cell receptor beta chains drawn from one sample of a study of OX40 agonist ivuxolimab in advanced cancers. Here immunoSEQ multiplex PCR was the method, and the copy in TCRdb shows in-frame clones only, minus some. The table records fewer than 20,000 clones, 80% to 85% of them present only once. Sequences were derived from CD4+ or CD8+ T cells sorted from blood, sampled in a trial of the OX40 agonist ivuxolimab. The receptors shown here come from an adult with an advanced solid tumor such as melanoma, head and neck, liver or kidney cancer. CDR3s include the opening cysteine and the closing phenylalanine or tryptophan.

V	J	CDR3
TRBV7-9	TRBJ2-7	CASSLGTGSVYEQYF
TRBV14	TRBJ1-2	CASSLVQGTGYTF
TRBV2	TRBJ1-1	CASKPGKDTEAFF
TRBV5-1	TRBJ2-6	CASSSDGGPGANVLTF
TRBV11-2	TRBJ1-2	CASSFDGTGAGYTF
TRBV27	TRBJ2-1	CASSLSILSSYNEQFF
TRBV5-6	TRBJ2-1	CASSFPGQGGAGAEQFF
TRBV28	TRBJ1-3	CASSQGQSNTIYF
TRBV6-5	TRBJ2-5	CASSRRGGGQETQYF
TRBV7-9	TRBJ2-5	CASSLGWGGETQYF
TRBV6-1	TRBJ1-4	CASSGGTRSEKLFF
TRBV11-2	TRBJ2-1	CASSLSTSGSNEQFF
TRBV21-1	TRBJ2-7	CASSPRGLTTSYEQYF
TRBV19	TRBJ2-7	CASSREGRRTGEQYF
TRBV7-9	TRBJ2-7	CASSPSGSAGDEQYF
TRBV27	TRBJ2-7	CASTYIGTGVYEQYF
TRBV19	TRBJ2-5	CASSIGQLQETQYF
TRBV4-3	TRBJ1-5	CASSQTWSPGRNQPQHF
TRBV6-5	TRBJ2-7	CASSYSGTEDEQYF
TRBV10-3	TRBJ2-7	CAISESGHEQYF
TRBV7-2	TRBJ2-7	CASSLSHGGGYEQYF
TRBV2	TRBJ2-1	CASMWGGVYNEQFF
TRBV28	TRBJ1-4	CASSSPRGRFNEKLFF
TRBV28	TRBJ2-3	CASSPPSGSSTDTQYF
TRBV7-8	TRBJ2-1	CASREWHEQFF
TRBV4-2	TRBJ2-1	CASSQDLGEGAGFF
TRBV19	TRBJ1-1	CASSMYGVYTEAFF
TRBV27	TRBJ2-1	CASSLSGTSGNEQFF